The 2 T cell receptor beta chains reported below all come from one sample, sequenced in a study of blood T cell repertoires in COVID-19. Profiled with immunoSEQ multiplex PCR; TCRdb holds only in-frame clones, not every one. The table lists around 53,000 clones, just under 90% of them singletons, with more than 6% in the top ten. Sequenced sample: peripheral blood. These receptors were collected from a woman aged 55-75 years with COVID-19, enrolled during active disease.

The CDR3 DNA reads TGTGCCTGGAGTGTAGGTATTACAGGGGGCGCGAATCAGCCCCAGCATTTT. Translated, it gives CAWSVGITGGANQPQHF. V is TRBV30 and J is TRBJ1-5; 9 nucleotides match TRBD1. V dropped 0 bases and J dropped 4; count of bases not matched to a gene: 10. The CDR3 loop spans 17 amino acids. Germline CDR1 GTSNPN, CDR2 SVGIG (reference sequence).

This clone was counted a single time. The chain couples TRBV15 to TRBJ1-5; D unclear. Trimming took off 1 base at V and 2 bases at J, with 6 bases between the two ends. Germline V gives CDR1 LNHNV, CDR2 YYDKDF (reference sequence). CDR3 length: 14 residues. Written as DNA, the CDR3 is TGTGCCACCAGCAGAGTCGGGGGCAATCAGCCCCAGCATTTT. Translated, it gives CATSRVGGNQPQHF.